This T cell receptor (beta chain) comes out of a study of lymphopenia after photon versus proton radiotherapy. Findings and caveats of the study: Oligoclonal CD8+ Temra expansion after nadir drove photon patients' diversity drop. Proton therapy kept repertoires fairly stable, unlike photons, which gained effector/memory cells. Authors raise, but do not show, better survival with proton therapy.

V lost 3 bases to trimming and J lost 7 bases; unmatched junction nucleotides: 2. The germline V gene encodes CDR1 SGHRS and CDR2 YFSETQ. The CDR3 extends over 15 amino acids. As for this clone: Antigen specificity is unknown.

Clones were sequenced by immunoSEQ multiplex PCR, and TCRdb holds only the in-frame ones, with some missing. This sample has roughly 76,000 clones, with around 90% found just once. The sequencing used peripheral blood, collected from a patient treated with photon-based radiotherapy. The TCR comes from a woman aged 35 to 49 with cholangiocarcinoma. The chain has TRBV5-1 and TRBJ1-6; 12 bases line up with TRBD1. CDR3 sequence (DNA): TGCGCCAGCAGCTGGGGACAGGGGGCAAATTCACCCCTCCACTTT. Amino acid sequence: CASSWGQGANSPLHF.